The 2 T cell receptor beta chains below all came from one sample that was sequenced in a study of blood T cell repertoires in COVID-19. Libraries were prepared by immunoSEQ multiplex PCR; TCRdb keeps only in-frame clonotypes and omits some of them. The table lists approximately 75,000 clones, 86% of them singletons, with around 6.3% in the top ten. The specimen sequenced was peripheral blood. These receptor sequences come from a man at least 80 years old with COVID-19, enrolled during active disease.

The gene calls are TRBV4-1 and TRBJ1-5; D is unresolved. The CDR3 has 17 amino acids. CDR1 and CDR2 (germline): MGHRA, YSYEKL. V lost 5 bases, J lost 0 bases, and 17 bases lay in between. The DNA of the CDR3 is TGCGCCAGCAGCTTAGGTCCTCCGAGGGTTAGCAATCAGCCCCAGCATTTT. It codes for CASSLGPPRVSNQPQHF.

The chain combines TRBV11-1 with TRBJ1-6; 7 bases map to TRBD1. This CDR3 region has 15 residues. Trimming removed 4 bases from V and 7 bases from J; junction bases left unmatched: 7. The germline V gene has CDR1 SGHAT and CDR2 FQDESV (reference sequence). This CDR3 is CASSSRQGGNSPLHF. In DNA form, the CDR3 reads TGTGCCAGCAGCTCACGACAGGGAGGAAATTCACCCCTCCACTTT.